The clone carrying this T cell receptor beta chain was seen a handful of times. What it binds is unknown. This sample is drawn from a study of breast tumors, draining lymph nodes, adjacent tissues. General observations from the study: Findings are consistent with lymph node origin and intratumoral expansion of most tumor T cells. Compared with lymph nodes, tumors were less diverse; compared with nontumor tissue, more.

Breast cancer patients provided tissue from their axillary draining lymph nodes. TCRdb independently ran MiXCR on the multiplex PCR reads; one entry per CDR3 protein. The sample holds around 130,000 distinct CDR3 sequences; 21% are singletons and the top ten take 2% to 2.5%. The germline V gene has CDR1 SGHRS and CDR2 YFSETQ. CDR3 length: 14 residues. The V gene lost 0 bases and the J gene lost 5 bases, with 8 bases spanning the gap. Material for sequencing was axillary lymph node tissue. The sequence derives from a female donor with breast cancer. Some clones in this sample may be carry-over from other donors' samples. The V gene is TRBV5-1, the J gene TRBJ2-2, with D possibly being TRBD1 (6 bases). CDR3 amino acids: CASSLDRATGELFF. Written as DNA, the CDR3 is TGCGCCAGCAGCTTGGACAGGGCGACCGGGGAGCTGTTTTTT.